This is a list of T cell receptor beta chains from one sample in a study of cytomegalovirus exposure and HLA in healthy donors. The data were produced by immunoSEQ multiplex PCR, yet TCRdb's version contains in-frame clones alone and is incomplete. The table for this sample gives over 100,000 clones. The sample consisted of PBMCs. The receptors derive from a man aged 35 to 55 in good health and CMV-seropositive. CDR3s include the opening cysteine and the closing phenylalanine or tryptophan. Fields, in order: D gene, J gene, V gene, CDR3 protein, CDR3 DNA. The D gene is left open where the match is weak.

TRBD1 TRBJ2-6 TRBV19 CASSRQGTGANVLTF TGTGCCAGTAGTAGACAGGGAACTGGGGCCAACGTCCTGACTTTC
TRBD2 TRBJ2-1 TRBV19 CASSIVGRSYNEQFF TGTGCCAGTAGTATAGTCGGGAGGTCCTACAATGAGCAGTTCTTC
TRBD2 TRBJ2-7 TRBV5-4 CASSLTSGSYEQYF TGTGCCAGCAGCTTAACTAGCGGGAGCTACGAGCAGTACTTC
TRBD1 TRBJ2-3 TRBV5-1 CASSLGGQGTDTQYF TGCGCCAGCAGCCTGGGGGGACAGGGGACAGATACGCAGTATTTT
NA TRBJ1-1 TRBV15 CATSNGLNTEAFF TGTGCCACCAGCAACGGACTAAACACTGAAGCTTTCTTT
NA TRBJ1-5 TRBV19 CASSISRDQPQHF TGTGCCAGTAGTATATCCAGGGATCAGCCCCAGCATTTT
NA TRBJ2-2 TRBV5-1 CASSLGQGFTGELFF TGCGCCAGCAGCTTAGGTCAGGGCTTTACCGGGGAGCTGTTTTTT
NA TRBJ2-3 TRBV9 CASSVTAVITDTQYF TGTGCCAGCAGCGTAACAGCGGTTATCACAGATACGCAGTATTTT
NA TRBJ2-7 TRBV5-6 CASSLSGSPYEQYF TGTGCCAGCAGCTTGTCGGGTTCTCCCTACGAGCAGTACTTC
NA TRBJ2-5 TRBV19 CASSASVGPREQYF TGTGCCAGTAGTGCTAGCGTCGGCCCGAGAGAGCAGTACTTC
TRBD1 TRBJ2-5 TRBV4-1 CASSQEDRAVETQYF TGCGCCAGCAGCCAGGAGGACAGGGCGGTAGAGACCCAGTACTTC
NA TRBJ2-4 TRBV5-4 CASSLGGARQNIQYF TGTGCCAGCAGCTTAGGAGGGGCGAGGCAAAACATTCAGTACTTC
TRBD2 TRBJ2-5 TRBV5-1 CASSSTSSQETQYF TGCGCCAGCAGCTCGACTAGCTCTCAAGAGACCCAGTACTTC
TRBD2 TRBJ2-3 TRBV5-6 CASSAGLAGGGTDTQYF TGTGCCAGCAGCGCGGGACTAGCGGGAGGAGGCACAGATACGCAGTATTTT
NA TRBJ2-7 TRBV27 CASSELTGEGEQYF TGTGCCAGCAGTGAATTGACAGGGGAGGGCGAGCAGTACTTC
TRBD1 TRBJ2-6 TRBV27 CASSITGVGGANVLTF TGTGCCAGCAGTATAACAGGGGTCGGCGGGGCCAACGTCCTGACTTTC
NA TRBJ2-1 TRBV14 CASSEGGEQFF TGTGCCAGCAGCGAAGGAGGTGAGCAGTTCTTC
TRBD2 TRBJ2-1 TRBV19 CASSLLAGVGNEQFF TGTGCCAGTAGTTTACTAGCGGGAGTAGGCAATGAGCAGTTCTTC
TRBD1 TRBJ2-5 TRBV7-3 CASSKATGGETQYF TGTGCCAGCAGCAAAGCGACAGGGGGAGAGACCCAGTACTTC
TRBD2 TRBJ2-1 TRBV7-9 CASSPRTSGRMNEQFF TGTGCCAGCAGCCCAAGGACTAGCGGGAGAATGAATGAGCAGTTCTTC
TRBD1 TRBJ1-2 TRBV6-1 CASSGQGGYYGYTF TGTGCCAGCAGTGGACAGGGGGGGTACTATGGCTACACCTTC
TRBD2 TRBJ2-3 TRBV6-1 CASSGPGLATKRVPTDTQYF TGTGCCAGCAGTGGCCCGGGACTAGCGACAAAGCGGGTGCCCACAGATACGCAGTATTTT
TRBD1 TRBJ1-1 TRBV27 CASSPGTGIAEAFF TGTGCCAGCAGTCCCGGGACAGGGATCGCTGAAGCTTTCTTT
TRBD1 TRBJ2-1 TRBV29-1 CSDLGQATRKQFF TGCAGCGACCTCGGACAGGCAACTCGAAAGCAGTTCTTC
TRBD2 TRBJ2-5 TRBV30 CAGRRGGETQYF TGTGCCGGACGACGGGGGGGAGAGACCCAGTACTTC
NA TRBJ2-7 TRBV11-3 CASSDPPGTVHF TGTGCCAGCAGCGACCCCCCCGGGACTGTCCACTTC
NA TRBJ1-2 TRBV2 CASSEEGLSYGYTF TGTGCCAGCAGTGAAGAGGGACTTAGCTATGGCTACACCTTC
TRBD1 TRBJ2-7 TRBV28 CASSSAGTASYEQYF TGTGCCAGCAGTTCCGCCGGGACAGCCTCCTACGAGCAGTACTTC
NA TRBJ1-6 TRBV7-7 CASTPSCSPLHF TGTGCCAGCACCCCCTCTTGTTCACCCCTCCACTTT
NA TRBJ1-1 TRBV4-1 CASSQDRGLSTEAFF TGCGCCAGCAGCCAAGATAGGGGCCTGAGCACTGAAGCTTTCTTT
NA TRBJ2-7 TRBV28 CASPTWGEGVHEQYF TGTGCCAGCCCCACCTGGGGGGAGGGGGTCCACGAGCAGTACTTC
TRBD2 TRBJ2-7 TRBV29-1 CSATSELPYEQYF TGCAGCGCGACTAGCGAATTACCCTACGAGCAGTACTTC
TRBD1 TRBJ1-2 TRBV5-1 CASSVRPMSRQGAFYGYTF TGCGCCAGCAGCGTCCGACCTATGTCCAGACAGGGGGCTTTCTATGGCTACACCTTC
NA TRBJ1-3 TRBV5-1 CASSLEGTGNTIYF TGCGCCAGCAGCTTGGAGGGGACTGGAAACACCATATATTTT
NA TRBJ2-7 TRBV5-1 CASSWDKTYEQYF TGCGCCAGCAGCTGGGACAAGACCTACGAGCAGTACTTC
TRBD2 TRBJ2-2 TRBV29-1 CSVEGSGRVGGTGELFF TGCAGCGTTGAAGGTAGCGGGAGGGTCGGCGGCACCGGGGAGCTGTTTTTT
NA TRBJ2-7 TRBV19 CASSVPVPTGEQYF TGTGCCAGTAGTGTTCCCGTCCCTACGGGAGAGCAGTACTTC
NA TRBJ2-2 TRBV7-3 CASRHGTGELFF TGTGCCAGCAGGCACGGGACCGGGGAGCTGTTTTTT
NA TRBJ2-7 TRBV7-3 CASSLLGGYEQYF TGTGCCAGCAGCTTATTAGGGGGATACGAGCAGTACTTC
NA TRBJ1-1 TRBV11-2 CASSPSRAEAFF TGTGCCAGCAGCCCCTCGCGTGCTGAAGCTTTCTTT
NA TRBJ1-6 TRBV4-3 CASSQEEDSYNSPLHF TGCGCCAGCAGCCAAGAGGAGGATTCCTATAATTCACCCCTCCACTTT
TRBD2 TRBJ2-1 TRBV7-2 CASSLALAGADNEQFF TGTGCCAGCAGCTTAGCACTAGCGGGAGCTGACAATGAGCAGTTCTTC
TRBD1 TRBJ1-1 TRBV28 CASSQTGGKVAFF TGTGCCAGCAGCCAGACAGGGGGCAAAGTGGCTTTCTTT
TRBD1 TRBJ1-6 TRBV19 CASSTGTGYSPLHF TGTGCCAGTAGTACCGGGACAGGGTACTCACCCCTCCACTTT